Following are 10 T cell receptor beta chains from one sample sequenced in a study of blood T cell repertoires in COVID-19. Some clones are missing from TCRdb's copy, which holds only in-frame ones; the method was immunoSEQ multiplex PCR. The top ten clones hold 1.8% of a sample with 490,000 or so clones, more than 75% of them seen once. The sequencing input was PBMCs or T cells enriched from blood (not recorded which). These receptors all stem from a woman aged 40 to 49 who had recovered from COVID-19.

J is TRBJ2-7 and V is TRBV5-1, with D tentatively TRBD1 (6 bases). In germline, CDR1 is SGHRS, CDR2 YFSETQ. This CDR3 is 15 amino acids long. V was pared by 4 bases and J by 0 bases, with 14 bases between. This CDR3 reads CASSLQTGTSYEQYF. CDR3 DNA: TGCGCCAGCAGCCTTCAGACAGGAACCTCCTACGAGCAGTACTTC.

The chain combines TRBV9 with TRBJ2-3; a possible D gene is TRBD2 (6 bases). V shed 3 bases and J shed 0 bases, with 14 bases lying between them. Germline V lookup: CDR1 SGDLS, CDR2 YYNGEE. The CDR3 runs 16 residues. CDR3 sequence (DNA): TGTGCCAGCAGCGAGGAGCGGGTAACTAGCACAGATACGCAGTATTTT. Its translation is CASSEERVTSTDTQYF.

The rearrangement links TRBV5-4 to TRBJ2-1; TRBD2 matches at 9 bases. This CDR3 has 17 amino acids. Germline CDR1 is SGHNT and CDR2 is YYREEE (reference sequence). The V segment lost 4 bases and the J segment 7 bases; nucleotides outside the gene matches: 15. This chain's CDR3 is CASSHRLAAYSGNEQFF. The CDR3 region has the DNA TGTGCCAGCAGCCACCGACTAGCGGCCTACTCGGGGAATGAGCAGTTCTTC.

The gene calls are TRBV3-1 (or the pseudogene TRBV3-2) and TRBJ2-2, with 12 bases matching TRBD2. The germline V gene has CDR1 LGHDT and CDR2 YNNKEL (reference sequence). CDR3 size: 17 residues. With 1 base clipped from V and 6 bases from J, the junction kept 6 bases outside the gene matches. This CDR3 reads CASSQAPLAGGPGELFF. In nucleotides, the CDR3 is TGTGCCAGCAGCCAAGCTCCACTAGCGGGAGGTCCCGGGGAGCTGTTTTTT.

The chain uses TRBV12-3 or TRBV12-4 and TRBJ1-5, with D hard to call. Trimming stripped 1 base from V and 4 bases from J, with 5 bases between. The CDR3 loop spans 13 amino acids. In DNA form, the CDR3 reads TGTGCCAGCAGTTTAGACAGTAATCAGCCCCAGCATTTT. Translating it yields CASSLDSNQPQHF.

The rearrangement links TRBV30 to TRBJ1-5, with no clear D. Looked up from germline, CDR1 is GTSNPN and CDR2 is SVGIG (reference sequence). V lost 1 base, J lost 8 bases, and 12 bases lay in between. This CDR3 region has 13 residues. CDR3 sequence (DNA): TGTGCCTGGAGTGGCCCGGGGAGGGAGCCCCAGCATTTT. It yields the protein CAWSGPGREPQHF. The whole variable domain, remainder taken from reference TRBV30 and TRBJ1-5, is SQTIHQWPATLVQPVGSPLSLECTVEGTSNPNLYWYRQAAGRGLQLLFYSVGIGQISSEVPQNLSASRPQDRQFILSSKKLLLSDSGFYLCAWSGPGREPQHFGDGTRLSIL.

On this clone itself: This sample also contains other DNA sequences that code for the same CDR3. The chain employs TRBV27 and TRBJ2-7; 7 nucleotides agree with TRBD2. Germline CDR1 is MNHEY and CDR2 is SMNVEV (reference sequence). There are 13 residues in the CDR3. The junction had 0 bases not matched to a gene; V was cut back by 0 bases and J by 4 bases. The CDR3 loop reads CASSLSGGYEQYF. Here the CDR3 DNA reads TGTGCCAGCAGTTTATCGGGAGGGTACGAGCAGTACTTC.

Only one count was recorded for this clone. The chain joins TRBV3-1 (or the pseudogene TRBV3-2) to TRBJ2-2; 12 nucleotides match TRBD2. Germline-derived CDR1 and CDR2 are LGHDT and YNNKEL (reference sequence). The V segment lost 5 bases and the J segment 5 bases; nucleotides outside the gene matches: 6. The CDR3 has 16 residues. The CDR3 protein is CASSKGLAGVTGELFF. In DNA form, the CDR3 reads TGTGCCAGCAGCAAGGGACTAGCGGGCGTTACCGGGGAGCTGTTTTTT.

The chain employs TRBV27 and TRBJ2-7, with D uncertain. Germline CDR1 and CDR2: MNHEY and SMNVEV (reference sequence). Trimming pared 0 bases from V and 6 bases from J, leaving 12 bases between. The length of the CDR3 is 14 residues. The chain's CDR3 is CASSLSAASVEQYF. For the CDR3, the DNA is TGTGCCAGCAGTTTATCTGCGGCCTCTGTCGAGCAGTACTTC.

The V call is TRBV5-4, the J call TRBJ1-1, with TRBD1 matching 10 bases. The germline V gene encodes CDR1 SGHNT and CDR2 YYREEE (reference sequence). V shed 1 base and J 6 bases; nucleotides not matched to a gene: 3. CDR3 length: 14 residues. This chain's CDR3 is CASSLRQGASEAFF. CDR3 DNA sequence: TGTGCCAGCAGCTTGAGACAGGGGGCGTCTGAAGCTTTCTTT.